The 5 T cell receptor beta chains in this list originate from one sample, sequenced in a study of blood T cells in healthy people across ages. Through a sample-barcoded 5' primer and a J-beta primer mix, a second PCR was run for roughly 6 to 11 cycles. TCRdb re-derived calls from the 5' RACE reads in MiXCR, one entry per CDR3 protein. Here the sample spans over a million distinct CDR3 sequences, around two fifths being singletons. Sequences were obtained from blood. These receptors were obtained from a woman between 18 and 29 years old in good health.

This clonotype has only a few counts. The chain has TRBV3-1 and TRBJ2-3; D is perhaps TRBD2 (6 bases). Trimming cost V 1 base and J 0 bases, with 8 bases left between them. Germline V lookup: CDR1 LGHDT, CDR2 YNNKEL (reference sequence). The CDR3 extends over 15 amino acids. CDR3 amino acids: CASSQALASTDTQYF. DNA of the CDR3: TGTGCCAGCAGCCAAGCTCTAGCGAGCACAGATACGCAGTATTTT.

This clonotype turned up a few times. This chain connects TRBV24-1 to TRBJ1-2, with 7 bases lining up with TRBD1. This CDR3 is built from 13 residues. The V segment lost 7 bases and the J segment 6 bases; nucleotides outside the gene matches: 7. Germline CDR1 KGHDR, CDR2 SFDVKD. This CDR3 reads CATSRRQGDGYTF. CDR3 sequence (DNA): TGTGCCACCAGCCGAAGACAGGGCGATGGCTACACCTTC.

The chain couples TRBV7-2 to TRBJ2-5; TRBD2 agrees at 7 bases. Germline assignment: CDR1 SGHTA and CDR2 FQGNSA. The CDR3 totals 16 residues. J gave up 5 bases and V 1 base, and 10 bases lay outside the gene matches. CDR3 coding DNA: TGTGCCAGCAGCTTAGGACTAGCCCCCGGGGGGGAGACCCAGTACTTC. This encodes CASSLGLAPGGETQYF.

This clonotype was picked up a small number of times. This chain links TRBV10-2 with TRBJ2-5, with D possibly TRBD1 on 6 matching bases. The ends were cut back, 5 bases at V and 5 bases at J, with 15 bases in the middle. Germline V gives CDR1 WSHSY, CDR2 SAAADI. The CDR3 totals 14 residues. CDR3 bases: TGCGCCAGCAGTCCTCAGGGGATAAGGGAGACCCAGTACTTC. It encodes CASSPQGIRETQYF.

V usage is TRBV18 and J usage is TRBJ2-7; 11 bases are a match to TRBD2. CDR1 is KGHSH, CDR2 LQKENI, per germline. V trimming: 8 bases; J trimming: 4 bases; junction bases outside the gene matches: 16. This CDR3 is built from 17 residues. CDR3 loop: CASVSSLSGRAEYEQYF. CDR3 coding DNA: TGTGCCAGCGTATCCTCACTTAGCGGGAGGGCCGAGTACGAGCAGTACTTC.